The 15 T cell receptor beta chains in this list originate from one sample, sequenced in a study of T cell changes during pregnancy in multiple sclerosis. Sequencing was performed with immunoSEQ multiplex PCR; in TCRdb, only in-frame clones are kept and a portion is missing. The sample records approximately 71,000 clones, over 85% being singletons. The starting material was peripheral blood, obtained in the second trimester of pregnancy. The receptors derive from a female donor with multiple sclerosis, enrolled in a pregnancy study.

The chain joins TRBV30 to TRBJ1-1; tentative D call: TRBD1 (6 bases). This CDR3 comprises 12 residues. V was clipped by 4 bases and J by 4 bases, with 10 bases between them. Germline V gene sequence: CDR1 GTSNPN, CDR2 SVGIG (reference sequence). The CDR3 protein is CAWNQGSTEAFF. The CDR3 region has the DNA TGTGCCTGGAACCAGGGGAGCACTGAAGCTTTCTTT.

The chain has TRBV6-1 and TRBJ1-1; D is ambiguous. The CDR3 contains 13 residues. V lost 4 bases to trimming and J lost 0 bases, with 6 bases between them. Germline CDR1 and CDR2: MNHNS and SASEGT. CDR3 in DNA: TGTGCCAGCAGTGTCAGGATGAACACTGAAGCTTTCTTT. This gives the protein CASSVRMNTEAFF.

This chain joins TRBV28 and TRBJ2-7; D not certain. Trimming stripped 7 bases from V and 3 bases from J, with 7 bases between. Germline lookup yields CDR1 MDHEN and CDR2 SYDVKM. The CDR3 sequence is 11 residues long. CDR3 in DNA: TGTGCCAGCACCACAAGCTACGAGCAGTACTTC. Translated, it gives CASTTSYEQYF.

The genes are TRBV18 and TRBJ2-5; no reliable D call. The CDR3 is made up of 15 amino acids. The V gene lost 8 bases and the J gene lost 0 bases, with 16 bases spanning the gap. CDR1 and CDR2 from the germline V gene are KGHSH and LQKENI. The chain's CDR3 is CASHKQNSYQETQYF. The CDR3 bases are TGTGCCAGCCATAAACAGAACTCATACCAAGAGACCCAGTACTTC.

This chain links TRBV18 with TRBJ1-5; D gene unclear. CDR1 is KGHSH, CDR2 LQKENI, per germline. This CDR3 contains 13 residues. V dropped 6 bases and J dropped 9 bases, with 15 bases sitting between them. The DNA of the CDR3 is TGTGCCAGCTCTCCGGGTTTTGATCGGCCCCAGCATTTT. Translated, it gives CASSPGFDRPQHF. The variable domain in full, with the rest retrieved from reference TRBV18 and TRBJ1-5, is NAGVMQNPRHLVRRRGQEARLRCSPMKGHSHVYWYRQLPEEGLKFMVYLQKENIIDESGMPKERFSAEFPKEGPSILRIQQVVRGDSAAYFCASSPGFDRPQHFGDGTRLSIL.

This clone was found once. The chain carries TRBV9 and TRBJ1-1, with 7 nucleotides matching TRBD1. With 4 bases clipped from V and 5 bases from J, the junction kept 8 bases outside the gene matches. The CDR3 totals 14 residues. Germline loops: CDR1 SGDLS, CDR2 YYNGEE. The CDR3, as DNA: TGTGCCAGCAGCTACAGGGGAGTGGAGACTGAAGCTTTCTTT. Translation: CASSYRGVETEAFF.

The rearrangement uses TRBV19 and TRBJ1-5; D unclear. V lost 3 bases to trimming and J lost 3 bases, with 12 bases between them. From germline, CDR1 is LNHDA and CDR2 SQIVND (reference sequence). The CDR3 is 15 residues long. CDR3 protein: CASSMESGVNQPQHF. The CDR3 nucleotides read TGTGCCAGTAGTATGGAATCGGGAGTCAATCAGCCCCAGCATTTT.

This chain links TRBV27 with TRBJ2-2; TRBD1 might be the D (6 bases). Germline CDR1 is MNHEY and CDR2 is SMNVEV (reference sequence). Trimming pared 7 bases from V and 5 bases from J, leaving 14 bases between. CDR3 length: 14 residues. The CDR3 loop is CASTKQGLTGELFF. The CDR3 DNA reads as TGTGCCAGCACGAAACAGGGTTTAACCGGGGAGCTGTTTTTT.

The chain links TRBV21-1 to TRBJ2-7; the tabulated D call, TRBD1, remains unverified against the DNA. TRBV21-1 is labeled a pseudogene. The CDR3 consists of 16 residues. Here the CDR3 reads CASTDRLEGQGCSWYF. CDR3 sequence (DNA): TGTGCCAGCACCGACCGCCTCGAAGGACAGGGGTGTTCTTGGTACTTC.

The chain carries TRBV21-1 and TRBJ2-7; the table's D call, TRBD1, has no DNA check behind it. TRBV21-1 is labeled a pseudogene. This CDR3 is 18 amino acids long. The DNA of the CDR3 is TGTGCCAGCAGCAAGAGTTGGCAGGGGACGTTGGAAGTCCACGAGCAGTACTTC. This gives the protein CASSKSWQGTLEVHEQYF.

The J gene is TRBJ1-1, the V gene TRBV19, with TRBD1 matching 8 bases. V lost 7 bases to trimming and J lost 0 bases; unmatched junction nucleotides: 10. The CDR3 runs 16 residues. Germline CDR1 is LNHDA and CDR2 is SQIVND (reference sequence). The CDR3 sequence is CASTSGQGMMNTEAFF. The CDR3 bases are TGTGCCAGTACCTCAGGACAGGGAATGATGAACACTGAAGCTTTCTTT.

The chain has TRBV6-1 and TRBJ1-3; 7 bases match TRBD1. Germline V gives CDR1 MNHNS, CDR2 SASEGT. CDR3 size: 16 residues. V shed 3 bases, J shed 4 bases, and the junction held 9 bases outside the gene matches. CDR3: CASSDQDRAEGNTIYF. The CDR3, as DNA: TGTGCCAGCAGTGACCAAGACAGGGCTGAAGGAAACACCATATATTTT.

The CDR3 is CASSIGSSGAQYNEQFF. The CDR3 bases are TGTGCCAGTAGTATAGGGTCGAGCGGGGCCCAATACAATGAGCAGTTCTTC. This sequence joins TRBV19 and TRBJ2-1; 7 bases align to TRBD2. CDR1 and CDR2 from the germline V gene are LNHDA and SQIVND (reference sequence). J was trimmed by 4 bases and V by 1 base; bases with no gene match: 10. The CDR3 runs 17 residues. The full variable domain, rest sourced from reference TRBV19 and TRBJ2-1, is DGGITQSPKYLFRKEGQNVTLSCEQNLNHDAMYWYRQDPGQGLRLIYYSQIVNDFQKGDIAEGYSVSREKKESFPLTVTSAQKNPTAFYLCASSIGSSGAQYNEQFFGPGTRLTVL.

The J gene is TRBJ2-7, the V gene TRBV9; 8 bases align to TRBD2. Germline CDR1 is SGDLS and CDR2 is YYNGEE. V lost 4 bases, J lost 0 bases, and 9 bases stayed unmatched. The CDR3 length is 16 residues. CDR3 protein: CASSSGQLADSYEQYF. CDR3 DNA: TGTGCCAGCAGCTCCGGCCAACTAGCGGACTCCTACGAGCAGTACTTC. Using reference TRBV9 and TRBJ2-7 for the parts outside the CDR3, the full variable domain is DSGVTQTPKHLITATGQRVTLRCSPRSGDLSVYWYQQSLDQGLQFLIQYYNGEERAKGNILERFSAQQFPDLHSELNLSSLELGDSALYFCASSSGQLADSYEQYFGPGTRLTVT.

In nucleotides, the CDR3 is TGTGCCAGCAGCTTGGAGTTGGGGAGTCACCTTTACGAGCAGTACTTC. Protein product: CASSLELGSHLYEQYF. The rearrangement uses TRBV5-5 and TRBJ2-7, with D perhaps matching TRBD2 (5 bases). Germline V gives CDR1 SGHKS, CDR2 YYEKEE (reference sequence). Trimming removed 0 bases at V and 4 bases at J, with 17 bases between. This CDR3 region has 16 residues.